This entry is about one T cell receptor beta chain. The CDR3 is made up of 15 amino acids. Germline V gene sequence: CDR1 SGHTA, CDR2 FQGTGA. V dropped 5 bases and J dropped 5 bases, with 17 bases sitting between them. This entry comes from a study of cytotoxic CD8 clonotypes in ibrutinib-treated CLL. In the study overall: Patients attained approximately 25 partial and 2 complete responses; at median approximately 64 months, about 14 remained remitted while around twelve progressed.

Here immunoSEQ multiplex PCR was the method, and the copy in TCRdb shows in-frame clones only, minus some. Among around 16,000 clones, 65% to 70% were seen once, and the ten largest hold 15% to 20%. The source material was PBMCs, sampled before ibrutinib treatment. The receptor's source is a human donor with chronic lymphocytic leukemia. The chain links TRBV7-3 to TRBJ2-3; unclear D gene. CDR3 sequence reads: CASSPRQGQVDTQYF. As DNA, the CDR3 is TGTGCCAGCAGCCCCCGACAAGGCCAGGTAGATACGCAGTATTTT.